This is a list of T cell receptor beta chains from one sample in a study of technical replicates of blood from several donors. The assay was immunoSEQ multiplex PCR, and TCRdb's table has in-frame clones only and misses some. Of under 70,000 clones listed, more than 85% were seen once; the top ten hold roughly 4.3%. Material: PBMCs. The receptors derive from a human donor in good health. Some clones in this sample may be carry-over from other donors' samples. Each CDR3 is given without its conserved first and last residue.

v_call	j_call	cdr3_aa
TRBV4-3	TRBJ2-6	ASSLKGGTGAGANVLT
TRBV7-9	TRBJ2-5	ASSLQQGETQY
TRBV6-6	TRBJ2-3	ASSYRISGSADTQY
TRBV25-1	TRBJ1-2	ASSEDRINYGYT
TRBV7-9	TRBJ2-3	ASSSIQGTTDTQY
TRBV4-3	TRBJ2-3	ASSQVGGDTQY
TRBV4-3	TRBJ2-5	ASSQDRGSETQY
TRBV27	TRBJ1-6	ASSLRPGDNSPLH
TRBV12-5	TRBJ2-7	ASGLHYEQY
TRBV6-1	TRBJ2-3	ASSETGSTKGTDTQY
TRBV7-3	TRBJ2-3	ASSITSGRTDTQY
TRBV19	TRBJ2-7	ASSASQRPPESYEQY
TRBV7-2	TRBJ2-3	ASSLLTKDTQY
TRBV19	TRBJ2-6	ASSGGAVRGANVLT
TRBV4-3	TRBJ1-2	ASSQGDRVHGYT
TRBV7-2	TRBJ2-3	ASSLGPLTDTQY
TRBV2	TRBJ2-7	ASSEQNYEQY
TRBV13	TRBJ2-7	ASSFRDRAYEQY
TRBV2	TRBJ1-2	ASKQGGGDGYT
TRBV5-6	TRBJ2-7	ASSPVPRTPTYEQY
TRBV7-3	TRBJ2-2	ASSRGNSAGELF
TRBV7-7	TRBJ2-2	ASSLAGRGTGELF
TRBV18	TRBJ1-2	ASSRRDRVPGDYGYT
TRBV28	TRBJ1-2	ASARGGYGYT
TRBV30	TRBJ2-1	AWRRTRGTYSLGYNEQF
TRBV7-2	TRBJ2-1	ASSRLAGVGNEQF
TRBV4-3	TRBJ2-1	ASSPGDRAKNEQF
TRBV4-2	TRBJ2-1	ASSQIQGSGQYNEQF
TRBV2	TRBJ2-1	ASSASSGRLEQF
TRBV27	TRBJ2-7	ASRRTGVGEQY
TRBV11-2	TRBJ1-1	ASSPQGSGAF
TRBV5-1	TRBJ2-7	ASSLEAGARYEQY
TRBV6-6	TRBJ2-7	ASSQYFSGGKTEQY
TRBV6-5	TRBJ1-2	ASRTSLVGYT
TRBV5-6	TRBJ2-7	ASSFPSGGRDEQY
TRBV7-9	TRBJ2-5	ASSLSGTESETQY
TRBV5-6	TRBJ2-3	ASSPTGRGQADTQY
TRBV10-1	TRBJ1-2	ASLGRGDGYT
TRBV5-8	TRBJ2-3	ASSSATGADTSGTQY
TRBV5-1	TRBJ2-5	ASSLGAGQETQY
TRBV7-8	TRBJ2-5	ASSGRGSKETQY
TRBV5-1	TRBJ2-7	ASSLVGEVHEQY
TRBV30	TRBJ2-1	AWEQTGGDEQF
TRBV5-1	TRBJ2-1	ASSSSGGYNEQF
TRBV20-1	TRBJ2-1	SAAGYNEQF
TRBV5-1	TRBJ2-7	ASSDVRGAASSSIVEQY